The source of this TCR beta chain is a study of cytomegalovirus exposure and HLA in healthy donors. Germline CDR1 and CDR2: LGHNA and YNFKEQ. The V and J ends lost 1 base and 0 bases respectively, with 7 bases between them. CDR3 length: 15 residues. A multiplex PCR was run with 60 Vbeta primers and 13 Jbeta primers. Generated by immunoSEQ multiplex PCR, the TCRdb table keeps only in-frame clones and is missing some. The sample includes 100,000 to 150,000 clones, around 73% of them seen just once. This TCR derives from a man between 60 and 75 years old in good health and CMV-seropositive. This sequence joins TRBV4-2 and TRBJ1-5, with unresolved D. The sample taken for sequencing was PBMCs. The CDR3 here is CASSQVEYSNQPQHF. CDR3 nucleotide sequence: TGTGCCAGCAGCCAAGTGGAGTATAGCAATCAGCCCCAGCATTTT.